A selection of T cell receptor beta chains follows, all from one sample in a study of blood T cells in healthy people across ages. Each CDR3 protein is one row after TCRdb ran MiXCR on the 5' RACE reads. The sample has around 1,500,000 distinct CDR3 sequences; roughly 27% are singletons. Sequenced sample: blood. Source of these receptors: a young woman in good health. Each CDR3 is given with its conserved first and last residue. Each record gives: clone size, CDR3 length, D gene, V gene, J gene, CDR3 DNA, CDR3 protein. D genes are given only for firm matches. Clone size is stated in some rows and not others, as once, few, many or a class when expanded.

size: NA; length: 16; D: NA; V: TRBV3-1; J: TRBJ1-6; DNA: TGTGCCAGCAGCCAAGGGGGGAGTTCTTTCTTTGCACCCCTCCACTTT; CDR3: CASSQGGSSFFAPLHF
size: few; length: 15; D: NA; V: TRBV25-1; J: TRBJ1-3; DNA: TGTGCCAGCAGTGAAAGGGGGAGGCGTGGAAACACCATATATTTT; CDR3: CASSERGRRGNTIYF
size: few; length: 14; D: NA; V: TRBV3-1; J: TRBJ1-6; DNA: TGTGCCAGCGGCCTGACAGTAGATAATTCACCCCTCCACTTT; CDR3: CASGLTVDNSPLHF
size: NA; length: 17; D: NA; V: TRBV5-1; J: TRBJ2-5; DNA: TGCGCCAGCAGCTTGGCGAGTCTGAATCGGGCTCAAGAGACCCAGTACTTC; CDR3: CASSLASLNRAQETQYF
size: many; length: 14; D: NA; V: TRBV5-1; J: TRBJ1-2; DNA: TGCGCCAGCAGCCCGGGGGACACTCTCTATGGCTACACCTTC; CDR3: CASSPGDTLYGYTF
size: few; length: 12; D: NA; V: TRBV6-5; J: TRBJ2-1; DNA: TGTGCCAGCACGGAACAGTCGAATGAGCAGTTCTTC; CDR3: CASTEQSNEQFF
size: few; length: 18; D: NA; V: TRBV20-1; J: TRBJ2-1; DNA: TGCAGTGCTAGAAACCTCGGGACCAGACACGGCTCCTACAATGAGCAGTTCTTC; CDR3: CSARNLGTRHGSYNEQFF
size: NA; length: 15; D: TRBD2; V: TRBV2; J: TRBJ2-3; DNA: TGTGCCAGCCTCAATAGCGGGATTAGCACAGATACGCAGTATTTT; CDR3: CASLNSGISTDTQYF
size: NA; length: 13; D: TRBD2; V: TRBV13; J: TRBJ2-4; DNA: TGTGCCAGCAGGACTAGCGGGAGTCACATTCAGTACTTC; CDR3: CASRTSGSHIQYF
size: NA; length: 17; D: NA; V: TRBV21-1; J: TRBJ2-3; DNA: TGTGCCAGCAGCAAAATCTCAGACAGGGGGCGCGAAGATACGCAGTATTTT; CDR3: CASSKISDRGREDTQYF
size: many; length: 15; D: NA; V: TRBV7-2; J: TRBJ2-4; DNA: TGTGCCAGCAGCCCCTCCCCCTTTAGTGTAAACATTCAGTACTTC; CDR3: CASSPSPFSVNIQYF
size: NA; length: 15; D: NA; V: TRBV7-9; J: TRBJ1-1; DNA: TGTGCCAGCAGCTTAGCGGCAGAGGGTAAGACTGAAGCTTTCTTT; CDR3: CASSLAAEGKTEAFF
size: NA; length: 17; D: TRBD1; V: TRBV3-1; J: TRBJ1-2; DNA: TGTGCCAGCAGCCAAGGGACAGGGGCCTCCGAACTCTATGGCTACACCTTC; CDR3: CASSQGTGASELYGYTF
size: many; length: 13; D: NA; V: TRBV7-2; J: TRBJ1-5; DNA: TGTGCCAGCAGCTTAGGGGTCCGTCAGCCCCAGCATTTT; CDR3: CASSLGVRQPQHF
size: NA; length: 15; D: TRBD2; V: TRBV6-6; J: TRBJ2-5; DNA: TGTGCCAGCAGTTACAAGCGGGGGGGCCAAGAGACCCAGTACTTC; CDR3: CASSYKRGGQETQYF
size: many; length: 13; D: NA; V: TRBV29-1; J: TRBJ2-7; DNA: TGCAGCGTTTGGACACCTGACACCTACGAGCAGTACTTC; CDR3: CSVWTPDTYEQYF
size: few; length: 16; D: NA; V: TRBV5-6; J: TRBJ1-2; DNA: TGTGCCAGCAGCTCCCGTACCGAATCCGCTAACTATGGCTACACCTTC; CDR3: CASSSRTESANYGYTF
size: many; length: 13; D: NA; V: TRBV7-9; J: TRBJ2-4; DNA: TGTGCCAGCAGCTGGCTTCGGGAAAACATTCAGTACTTC; CDR3: CASSWLRENIQYF
size: many; length: 10; D: NA; V: TRBV20-1; J: TRBJ2-5; DNA: TGCAGTGCTGGGAAAAAGACCCAGTACTTC; CDR3: CSAGKKTQYF
size: few; length: 14; D: TRBD1; V: TRBV6-5; J: TRBJ2-5; DNA: TGTGCCAGCAGTTATGACAGGGGAAAAGAGACCCAGTACTTC; CDR3: CASSYDRGKETQYF
size: once; length: 14; D: NA; V: TRBV3-1; J: TRBJ1-1; DNA: TGTGCCAGCAGCCAAGAGGGGGCCGGCACTGAAGCTTTCTTT; CDR3: CASSQEGAGTEAFF
size: few; length: 15; D: TRBD2; V: TRBV20-1; J: TRBJ2-4; DNA: TGCAGTGCGGAATCCGGGACTAGCGAGGGGGAGGAACAGTACTTC; CDR3: CSAESGTSEGEEQYF
size: few; length: 15; D: NA; V: TRBV30; J: TRBJ1-5; DNA: TGTGCCTGGACTTTGGACGGGCATAGCAATCAGCCCCAGCATTTT; CDR3: CAWTLDGHSNQPQHF
size: few; length: 14; D: NA; V: TRBV28; J: TRBJ1-5; DNA: TGTGCCAGCAGAATTGGGAGTGTTAATCAGCCCCAGCATTTT; CDR3: CASRIGSVNQPQHF
size: many; length: 13; D: NA; V: TRBV20-1; J: TRBJ2-3; DNA: TGCAGTGCCGCGGGACCTACGACAGATACGCAGTATTTT; CDR3: CSAAGPTTDTQYF
size: many; length: 14; D: NA; V: TRBV11-2; J: TRBJ2-1; DNA: TGTGCCAGCAGCCCCAGAGTAGGTCCCAATGAGCAGTTCTTC; CDR3: CASSPRVGPNEQFF
size: NA; length: 11; D: NA; V: TRBV24-1; J: TRBJ1-1; DNA: TGTGCCACCCAACAGGACACTGAAGCTTTCTTT; CDR3: CATQQDTEAFF
size: many; length: 15; D: NA; V: TRBV10-3; J: TRBJ2-4; DNA: TGTGCCATCAGTGAAGGGATACCCAGCGAAAACATTCAGTACTTC; CDR3: CAISEGIPSENIQYF
size: many; length: 21; D: TRBD2; V: TRBV7-9; J: TRBJ2-1; DNA: TGTGCCAGCAGCACGGAACGTAGGGACAGGGGACTAGCGGGAGGGCGCAATGAGCAGTTCTTC; CDR3: CASSTERRDRGLAGGRNEQFF
size: NA; length: 15; D: NA; V: TRBV2; J: TRBJ1-6; DNA: TGTGCCAGCACTATAACGTCCTCCTATAATTCACCCCTCCACTTT; CDR3: CASTITSSYNSPLHF
size: few; length: 13; D: NA; V: TRBV9; J: TRBJ2-1; DNA: TGTGCCAGCAGCGTAGACAGTCACAATGAGCAGTTCTTC; CDR3: CASSVDSHNEQFF
size: NA; length: 14; D: TRBD2; V: TRBV6-2/TRBV6-3; J: TRBJ2-1; DNA: TGTGCCAGCAGTTACGGGAGGGAGCCTAATGAGCAGTTCTTC; CDR3: CASSYGREPNEQFF
size: few; length: 14; D: NA; V: TRBV2; J: TRBJ2-7; DNA: TGTGCCAGCAGTGACTTGCAGGGGGGGTACGAGCAGTACTTC; CDR3: CASSDLQGGYEQYF
size: once; length: 20; D: NA; V: TRBV20-1; J: TRBJ1-1; DNA: TGCAGTGCTAGTATAGAGTCGGGGAATGAGGCTTTTCGGGAGAACACTGAAGCTTTCTTT; CDR3: CSASIESGNEAFRENTEAFF
size: NA; length: 15; D: TRBD2; V: TRBV7-9; J: TRBJ2-5; DNA: TGTGCCAGCAACCGAATCGGGGGGGCGGGCGAGACCCAGTACTTC; CDR3: CASNRIGGAGETQYF
size: NA; length: 15; D: NA; V: TRBV12-3/TRBV12-4; J: TRBJ2-4; DNA: TGTGCCAGCAGTTTCTGGGGCGCCCACCCCAATGAGCAGTACTTC; CDR3: CASSFWGAHPNEQYF
size: NA; length: 15; D: NA; V: TRBV6-5; J: TRBJ2-2; DNA: TGTGCCAGCAGTTACCCCGGTAGTGGCATCGGGGAGCTGTTTTTT; CDR3: CASSYPGSGIGELFF
size: NA; length: 14; D: NA; V: TRBV7-2; J: TRBJ2-7; DNA: TGTGCCAGCACCCGTCAACCAAGCTCCTACGAGCAGTACTTC; CDR3: CASTRQPSSYEQYF
size: NA; length: 16; D: TRBD1; V: TRBV10-1; J: TRBJ2-7; DNA: TGCGCCAGCAGTGGATCGCTGACAGGGTTCGGCTACGAGCAGTACTTC; CDR3: CASSGSLTGFGYEQYF
size: NA; length: 18; D: NA; V: TRBV5-1; J: TRBJ1-2; DNA: TGCGCCAGCAGCTTGGCCCTAACAGGGACCGACGCTAACTATGGCTACACCTTC; CDR3: CASSLALTGTDANYGYTF
size: NA; length: 17; D: NA; V: TRBV5-4; J: TRBJ2-6; DNA: TGTGCCAGCAGCCTTCGACAGGGAGGAGGTGGGGCCAACGTCCTGACTTTC; CDR3: CASSLRQGGGGANVLTF
size: few; length: 14; D: NA; V: TRBV12-3/TRBV12-4; J: TRBJ1-4; DNA: TGTGCCAGCAGTCTGGGGGCAACTCTTGAAAAACTGTTTTTT; CDR3: CASSLGATLEKLFF
size: NA; length: 15; D: NA; V: TRBV7-8; J: TRBJ1-2; DNA: TGTGCCAGCAGCTCGACACCTTCCCTAGGGTATGGCTACACCTTC; CDR3: CASSSTPSLGYGYTF
size: many; length: 16; D: NA; V: TRBV5-1; J: TRBJ2-5; DNA: TGCGCCAGCAGCTTGGTTCCGGGTGGGGAAAGAGAGACCCAGTACTTC; CDR3: CASSLVPGGERETQYF
size: many; length: 13; D: NA; V: TRBV20-1; J: TRBJ2-5; DNA: TGCAGTGGGATGCGGAGGTACCAAGAGACCCAGTACTTC; CDR3: CSGMRRYQETQYF
size: many; length: 13; D: TRBD1; V: TRBV5-1; J: TRBJ1-2; DNA: TGCGCCAGCAGCTGGGGACAGGAGTCTGGCTACACCTTC; CDR3: CASSWGQESGYTF
size: NA; length: 15; D: NA; V: TRBV28; J: TRBJ1-2; DNA: TGTGCCAGCAGTGTTCGACAGGCGGCTAACTATGGCTACACCTTC; CDR3: CASSVRQAANYGYTF
size: many; length: 12; D: NA; V: TRBV2; J: TRBJ2-7; DNA: TGTGCCAGCTCTGGATCAAGGAACGAGCAGTACTTC; CDR3: CASSGSRNEQYF
size: NA; length: 16; D: TRBD2; V: TRBV5-4; J: TRBJ2-1; DNA: TGTGCCAGCAGGACCGCGGGGGGGGAGTCCTACAATGAGCAGTTCTTC; CDR3: CASRTAGGESYNEQFF
size: NA; length: 14; D: TRBD1; V: TRBV29-1; J: TRBJ1-2; DNA: TGCAGCGTCGGGCCCGGGACAGGGGGTTTGGACTACACCTTC; CDR3: CSVGPGTGGLDYTF